The TCR beta chain under discussion was sequenced for a study of blood T cell repertoires in COVID-19. Per the original methods: Estimation of nucleated cell counts was performed using reference gene primer amplification. Generated by immunoSEQ multiplex PCR, the TCRdb table keeps only in-frame clones and is missing some. The V and J calls and clone size are taken from that table; D and trimming were inferred from the DNA. The sample carries a few hundred thousand clones, roughly 86% recorded once. The CDR3 runs 18 residues. Trimming took 5 bases from V and 1 from J, leaving 22 bases between them. Looked up from germline, CDR1 is LGHNA and CDR2 is YNFKEQ. The cohort comprised adults aged roughly 18 to 95 years residing in under 25 US areas.

The genes are TRBV4-2 and TRBJ2-3; D is possibly TRBD2 (7 bases). The specimen sequenced was PBMCs or T cells enriched from blood (not recorded which). This TCR derives from a man aged 25 to 40 who had recovered from COVID-19. CDR3 amino acids: CASSGVPGGNAGTDTQYF. DNA of the CDR3: TGTGCCAGCAGCGGCGTCCCGGGGGGCAACGCGGGCACAGATACGCAGTATTTT.